This TCR beta chain was observed in a study of cytomegalovirus exposure and HLA in healthy donors. The donors were part of the validation cohort of some 120 subjects. That cohort was separate from the first cohort, which comprised about 670 subjects. Trimming took 11 bases from V and 3 from J, leaving 29 bases between them. The CDR3 spans 18 residues. CDR1 MRHNA and CDR2 SNTAGT come from the germline V gene. Generated by immunoSEQ multiplex PCR, the TCRdb table keeps only in-frame clones and is missing some. Of some 200,000 clones in the sample, 75% to 95% were seen once. Sample: PBMCs. The TCR was taken from a woman between 18 and 29 years old in good health and CMV-seronegative. J is TRBJ2-1 and V is TRBV6-4; tentatively, D is TRBD1 (5 bases). The DNA for the CDR3 is TGTGCCCCCCGCCTCTCGATAGGGGTCCTAATTTACTACAATGAGCAGTTCTTC. Protein product: CAPRLSIGVLIYYNEQFF.